The 5 T cell receptor beta chains presented below share a single source sample, sequenced in a study of immune evolution from preneoplasia to lung adenocarcinoma. Generated by immunoSEQ multiplex PCR, the TCRdb table keeps only in-frame clones and is missing some. Of approximately 4,300 clones listed, roughly four fifths were seen once; the top ten hold about 9%. Source material: FFPE lung adenocarcinoma in situ tissue. The source is a person between 70 and 80 years old with lung adenocarcinoma.

V gene TRBV10-1 combines with J gene TRBJ2-7; D might be TRBD2 (6 bases). The ends were cut back, 0 bases at V and 4 bases at J, with 7 bases in the middle. The CDR3 sequence is 13 residues long. Germline V gives CDR1 WNHNN, CDR2 SYGVQD (reference sequence). The CDR3: CASSESSGYEQYF. The CDR3 DNA follows: TGCGCCAGCAGTGAGTCTAGCGGTTACGAGCAGTACTTC.

The chain is built from TRBV5-1 and TRBJ1-1; D is unclear. V lost 0 bases to trimming and J lost 6 bases, with 18 bases between them. The CDR3 contains 16 residues. Germline CDR1 is SGHRS and CDR2 is YFSETQ. The CDR3 nucleotides are TGCGCCAGCAGCTTGGATAGTGCCATACTGAATGCTGAAGCTTTCTTT. It codes for CASSLDSAILNAEAFF.

The chain employs TRBV5-5 and TRBJ2-3; 10 bases align to TRBD1. Germline V CDR1 and CDR2: SGHKS, YYEKEE (reference sequence). J gave up 4 bases and V 4 bases, and 12 bases lay outside the gene matches. The CDR3 length is 17 residues. CDR3 DNA: TGTGCCAGCAGCCGCCGTTTCGGGACAGGGGAGGCAGATACGCAGTATTTT. Translating it yields CASSRRFGTGEADTQYF.

J is TRBJ1-2 and V is TRBV28; 7 bases are shared with TRBD1. The CDR3 covers 14 residues. Trimming removed 5 bases from V and 0 bases from J; junction bases left unmatched: 3. Germline values: CDR1 MDHEN, CDR2 SYDVKM. The CDR3 DNA reads TGTGCCAGCAGTGGGACAGATACTAACTATGGCTACACCTTC. It specifies CASSGTDTNYGYTF.

This clone was counted between two and nine times. The chain has TRBV9 and TRBJ2-7; a possible D gene is TRBD1 (6 bases). The CDR3 has 14 amino acids. Germline values: CDR1 SGDLS, CDR2 YYNGEE. Trimming left V 0 bases short and J 1 base short, with 8 bases between. For the CDR3, the DNA is TGTGCCAGCAGCGTAGGGGGGCAGTCCTACGAGCAGTACTTC. Protein sequence: CASSVGGQSYEQYF.